This note documents a single TCR beta chain sequence. This clonotype was seen only once. It lacks a known antigen. Base quality data are lacking; no much larger clone is found one base away. A lone read offers only weak evidence. V gives up 0 bases and J gives up 4 bases, and the segment between their germline ends measures 18 bases. The germline V gene (reference sequence) sets CDR1 to DFQATT and CDR2 to SNEGSKA. There are 16 amino acids in the CDR3, from cysteine to phenylalanine inclusive. Solely the CDR3 DNA is kept, with 48 bases framed from the first base. According to the study, the label for this sample's time point signals: newly diagnosed GD, antithyroid drugs for less than 3 months. For both TCR sequencing and RNA sequencing, RNA was extracted from PBMCs using TRIzol. The diagnosis of Graves' disease followed American Thyroid Association guidelines. Patients for the study were recruited at an endocrinology department in Xi'an, China. From each patient, 7.5 to 9.5 milliliters of peripheral blood was collected into an EDTA anticoagulant tube. Ficoll Paque Plus density gradient separation was used to isolate PBMCs, and no additional T cell sorting was done. An Agilent 2100 Bioanalyzer and agarose gel were used to check RNA quality, and a NanoDrop 2000 was used to measure RNA concentration.

The library was generated by multiplex PCR. The sequencer was an Illumina HiSeq 4000. iRepertoire HTBI primers and Arm-PCR amplification of CDR3 regions were used to construct TCR beta libraries. Gel purification was performed on PCR products prior to sequencing. Turning to the authors' computational methods: A total of fewer than 80 TRBV and some 15 TRBJ segments were identified across samples and were used for gene usage analysis of CDR3 amino acid clonotypes. COPE and FqMerger were used to merge filtered high-quality paired reads into contigs. BLAST was used to align contigs to IMGT TRBV, TRBD and TRBJ reference genes, with CDR3 defined following IMGT. Any clonotype with a frequency above 0.1% was classified as a highly expanded clone. Repertoire diversity was measured by Shannon entropy, and V-J evenness by the Gini coefficient. A clonotype was considered public if more than one individual shared it. TCRdb reprocessing: public reads trimmed at Q25 with fastp, clones called with MiXCR, in-frame beta chains kept. Entries are consolidated by CDR3 protein sequence, retaining the most common genes and DNA. None of the V and J calls come from the authors' own analysis; TCRdb made them. Here the sample has 530,000 or so distinct CDR3 sequences; approximately 15% occur a single time. 10% of the sample lies in the top ten.

This sample is part of a study of regulatory T cells in long-lasting Graves disease (dated by TCRdb to the early 2020s). General notes on the study: Antithyroid drugs had been taken for less than 3 months by newly diagnosed Graves' disease patients. Persistent Graves' disease patients were compared with newly diagnosed Graves' disease patients by peripheral blood TCR sequencing and RNA sequencing. The study took place in China and was registered as a clinical trial. TCR sequencing covered about 13 persistent and around 20 newly diagnosed Graves' disease patients, 33 samples in total.

Overall study outcomes, separate from this receptor: Preferential use of TRBV28, TRBJ1-2 and TRBJ2-5 was observed in persistent disease, whereas TRBV20-1 and TRBJ2-1 were favored in newly diagnosed disease. Peripheral blood alone was examined, since thyroid tissue, which constituted the primary lesion, could not be accessed. Only the TCR beta chain was sequenced and analyzed. The small sample size was acknowledged by the authors as a limitation that may reduce accuracy. Lower TCR Shannon entropy and fewer highly expanded clones were observed in persistent Graves' disease patients than in newly diagnosed patients, which suggested clonal expansion. Persistent patients shared more public clonotypes among themselves (2,741) than newly diagnosed patients did (more than 950).

These data are also associated with another study on T cells in Graves' hyperthyroidism and ophthalmopathy. From that second study: A patient counted as having stable Graves' hyperthyroidism if no progression to ophthalmopathy occurred over 18 months of follow-up. Hyperthyroidism patients were aged 18 to 65 years and newly diagnosed, with disease duration of less than 2 months. The study excluded patients with uncontrolled infections, other autoimmune diseases, pregnancy or lactation. Diagnoses were based on clinical symptoms, serum thyroxine and TRAb, thyroid ultrasound and orbital computed tomography. A first-round RT-PCR of the TCR CDR3 used the HTBI primer set with the Qiagen OneStep RT-PCR kit. Most expanded thyroid clonotypes (frequency above 0.001) were also detected in blood, a finding suggesting that blood repertoires may reflect thyroid immune responses. A 13 V-J signature model separated ophthalmopathy from stable hyperthyroidism, with approximately 87% sensitivity and 81.08% specificity in cross-validation and 80%/75% in testing. In validation, the model predicted progression to ophthalmopathy a median of roughly 6.1 months before onset, with over 55% sensitivity and around 76% specificity. To identify distinguishing TCR V-J signatures, a discovery cohort of around 100 patients was used, comprising 43 with Graves' ophthalmopathy and 57 with stable Graves' hyperthyroidism. An independent validation cohort of under 20 hyperthyroidism patients and 15 or so patients who later progressed to ophthalmopathy tested prospective prediction of ophthalmopathy. The roughly 100 discovery patients were randomly divided into training and test sets at a 7:3 ratio. In addition, the study compared T-cell repertoires in thyroid tissue and in blood from over 5 Graves' hyperthyroidism patients. After sampling, hyperthyroidism patients received methimazole starting at 30 mg daily, and ophthalmopathy patients received high-dose intravenous methylprednisolone. Libraries were constructed in a second round of multiplex PCR, after which size selection and purification were performed. Paired-end sequencing of the libraries was performed with 100 bp reads on an Illumina HiSeq2000. Raw data were processed with SOAPnuke, discarding reads with adapters, uncalled bases, mean Phred below 15, or no exact constant-primer or identifier match. High-quality paired reads were merged with COPE v1.2.5, and unique nucleotide sequences were defined as clonotypes. MiTCR v1.1 was used to align the clonotypes against IMGT TRBV, TRBD and TRBJ reference segments. The analysis included only V-J combinations with a frequency above 0.0001, which together covered 99.2% of the repertoires. A TCS score was defined as the ratio of F50 (clonal expansion) to E x V (chaos), with BLOSUM62-based TCRdist applied between CDR3 peptides within each V-J. Welch's t-statistics and random forest reduced fewer than 600 V-J features to roughly 13, which were used in a naive Bayes classifier (R e1071). Sample size was not statistically predetermined, and investigators were not blinded to group allocation. According to the paper, TCR Vbeta CDR3 sequencing was carried out on roughly 130 peripheral blood samples, which came from under 50 ophthalmopathy, 70 to 80 hyperthyroidism and around 17 progressor patients.

This clonotype was sampled from a man in his thirties or forties with Graves disease. Donor details come from another sample of the same person, matched by shared clones. The chain employs TRBV20-1 and TRBJ2-5; the D gene is perhaps TRBD2, on 6 matching bases. This specimen was peripheral blood mononuclear cells (PBMCs), taken at new diagnosis, from a patient treated with antithyroid drugs. The CDR3 region: CSARDPARRGGETQYF. Read as DNA, the sequence is TGCAGTGCTAGAGATCCCGCCAGGAGGGGCGGAGAGACCCAGTACTTC.